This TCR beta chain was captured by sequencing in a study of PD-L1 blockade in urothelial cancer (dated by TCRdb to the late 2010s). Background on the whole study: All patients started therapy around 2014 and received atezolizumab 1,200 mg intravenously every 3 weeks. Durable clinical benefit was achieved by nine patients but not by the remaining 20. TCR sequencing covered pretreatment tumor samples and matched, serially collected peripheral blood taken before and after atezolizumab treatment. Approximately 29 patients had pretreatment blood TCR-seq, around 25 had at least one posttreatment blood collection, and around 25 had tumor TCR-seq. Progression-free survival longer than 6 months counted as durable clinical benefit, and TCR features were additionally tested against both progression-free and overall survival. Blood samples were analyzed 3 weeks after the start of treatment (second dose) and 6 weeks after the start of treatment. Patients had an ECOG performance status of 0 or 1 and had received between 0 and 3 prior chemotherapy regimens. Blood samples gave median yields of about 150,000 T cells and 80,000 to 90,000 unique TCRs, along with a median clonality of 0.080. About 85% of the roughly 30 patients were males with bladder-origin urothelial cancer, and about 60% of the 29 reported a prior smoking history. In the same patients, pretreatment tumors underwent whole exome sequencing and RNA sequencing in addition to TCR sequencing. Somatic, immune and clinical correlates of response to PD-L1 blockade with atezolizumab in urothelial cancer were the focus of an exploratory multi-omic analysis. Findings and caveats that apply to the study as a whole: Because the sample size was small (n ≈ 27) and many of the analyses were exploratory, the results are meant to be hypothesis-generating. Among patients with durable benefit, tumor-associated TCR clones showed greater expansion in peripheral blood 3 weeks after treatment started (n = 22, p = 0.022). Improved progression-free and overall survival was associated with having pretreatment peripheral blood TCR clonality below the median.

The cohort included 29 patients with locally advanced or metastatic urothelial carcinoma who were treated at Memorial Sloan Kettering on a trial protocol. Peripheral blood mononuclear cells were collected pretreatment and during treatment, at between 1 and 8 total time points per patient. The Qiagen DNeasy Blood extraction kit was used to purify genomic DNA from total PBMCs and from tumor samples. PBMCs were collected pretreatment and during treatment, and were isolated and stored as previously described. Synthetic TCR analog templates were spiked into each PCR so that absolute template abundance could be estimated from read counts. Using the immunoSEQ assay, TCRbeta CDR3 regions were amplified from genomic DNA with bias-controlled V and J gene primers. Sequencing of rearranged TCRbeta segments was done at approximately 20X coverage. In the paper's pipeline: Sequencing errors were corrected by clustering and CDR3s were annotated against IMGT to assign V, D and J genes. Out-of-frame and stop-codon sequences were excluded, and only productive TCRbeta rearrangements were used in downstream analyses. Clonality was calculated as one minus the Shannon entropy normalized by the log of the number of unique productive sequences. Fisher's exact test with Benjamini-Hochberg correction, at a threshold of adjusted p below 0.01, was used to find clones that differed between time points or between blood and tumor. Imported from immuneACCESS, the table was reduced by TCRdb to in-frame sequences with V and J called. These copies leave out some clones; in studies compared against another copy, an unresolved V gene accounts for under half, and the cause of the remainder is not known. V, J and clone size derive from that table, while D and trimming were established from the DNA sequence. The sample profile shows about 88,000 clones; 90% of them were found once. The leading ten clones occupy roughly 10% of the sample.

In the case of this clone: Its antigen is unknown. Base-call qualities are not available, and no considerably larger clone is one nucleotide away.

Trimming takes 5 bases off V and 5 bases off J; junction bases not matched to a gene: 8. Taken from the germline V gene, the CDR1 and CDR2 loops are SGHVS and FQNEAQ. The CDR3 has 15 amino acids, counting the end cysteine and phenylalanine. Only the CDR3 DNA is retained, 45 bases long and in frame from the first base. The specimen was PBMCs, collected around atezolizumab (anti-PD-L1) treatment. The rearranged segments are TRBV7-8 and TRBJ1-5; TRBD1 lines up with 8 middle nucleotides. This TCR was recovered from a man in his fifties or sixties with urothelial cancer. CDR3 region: CASSVQTGVDQPQHF. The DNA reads TGTGCCAGCAGCGTTCAGACAGGGGTTGATCAGCCCCAGCATTTT. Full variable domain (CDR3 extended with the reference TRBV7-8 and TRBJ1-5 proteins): GAGVSQSPRYKVAKRGQDVALRCDPISGHVSLFWYQQALGQGPEFLTYFQNEAQLDKSGLPSDRFFAERPEGSVSTLKIQRTQQEDSAVYLCASSVQTGVDQPQHFGDGTRLSIL.